The 31 T cell receptor beta chains below come from one sample, sequenced in a study of beta chain features in type 1 diabetes. The antigens for these receptors are not known. The study's findings and limits: The study found moderately but significantly shorter TCRB CDR3s in all four CD4+ subsets of Type 1 diabetes patients.

The isolated RNA, all of it, was reverse transcribed, so expressed TCRB transcripts were what got sequenced. Sequencing was performed with immunoSEQ multiplex PCR; in TCRdb, only in-frame clones are kept and a portion is missing. Of 230,000 or so clones in the sample, around 15% were seen once. Sequencing used naive CD4+ T cells from blood. The receptors originated from a man aged 25-45 years with type 1 diabetes.

This clone appeared a few times. In DNA, the CDR3 is TGTGCCTGGAGTGTCCGCAAAGGACTAGGATTGAGCTCCTACAATGAGCAGTTCTTC. It is translated as CAWSVRKGLGLSSYNEQFF. The chain combines TRBV30 with TRBJ2-1; TRBD2 aligns across 7 bases. CDR1 is GTSNPN and CDR2 is SVGIG in the germline V gene (reference sequence). CDR3 length equals 19 residues. J gave up 0 bases and V 0 bases, and 14 bases lay outside the gene matches.

This clone was seen only a few times. V and J are TRBV9 and TRBJ2-5; D gene unclear. The germline V and J ends were trimmed by 2 bases and 7 bases, with 6 bases remaining between them. Germline values: CDR1 SGDLS, CDR2 YYNGEE. The CDR3 runs 11 residues. CDR3 amino acids: CASSVGGTQYF. The CDR3 DNA sequence: TGTGCCAGCAGCGTGGGTGGGACCCAGTACTTC.

The V gene is TRBV5-1, the J gene TRBJ1-4, with 9 bases lining up with TRBD1. The V gene's germline CDR1 is SGHRS and CDR2 YFSETQ. This CDR3 contains 15 residues. Trimming at V came to 4 bases and at J to 7 bases, leaving 8 bases not matched to a gene. The CDR3 coding sequence is TGCGCCAGCAGCCCGAAACAGGGGGCCGGTGAAAAACTGTTTTTT. Translation gives CASSPKQGAGEKLFF. Drawing the rest from reference TRBV5-1 and TRBJ1-4, the complete variable domain is KAGVTQTPRYLIKTRGQQVTLSCSPISGHRSVSWYQQTPGQGLQFLFEYFSETQRNKGNFPGRFSGRQFSNSRSEMNVSTLELGDSALYLCASSPKQGAGEKLFFGSGTQLSVL.

This clone occurred a few times. Other DNA sequences in this specimen translate into the identical CDR3. The V gene is TRBV5-1, the J gene TRBJ2-5; the match to TRBD1 covers 7 bases. This CDR3 comprises 13 residues. J was trimmed by 3 bases and V by 2 bases; bases with no gene match: 1. Germline V lookup: CDR1 SGHRS, CDR2 YFSETQ. The CDR3 coding sequence is TGCGCCAGCAGCTTAGGGACAGAAGAGACCCAGTACTTC. Translation: CASSLGTEETQYF.

J is TRBJ2-7 and V is TRBV6-5, with D hard to call. The CDR3 consists of 15 residues. Per the germline V gene, CDR1 is MNHEY and CDR2 is SVGAGI. The germline V and J ends were trimmed by 6 bases and 0 bases, with 15 bases remaining between them. The DNA of the CDR3 is TGTGCCAGCAGCCCCCGAGAGGCCAGCTCCTACGAGCAGTACTTC. It specifies CASSPREASSYEQYF.

The chain has TRBV4-1 and TRBJ2-5; D is unclear. Germline-derived CDR1 and CDR2 are MGHRA and YSYEKL. V lost 0 bases, J lost 5 bases, and 13 bases lay in between. CDR3 size: 15 residues. The CDR3 DNA reads as TGCGCCAGCAGCCAAGATTTGGACCGCTGGGAGACCCAGTACTTC. Its translation: CASSQDLDRWETQYF.

This clone occurred a few times. The V gene is TRBV9, the J gene TRBJ1-2, with D tentatively TRBD1 (5 bases). From germline, CDR1 is SGDLS and CDR2 YYNGEE. With 4 bases removed from V and 8 bases from J, the gap between germline ends came to 12 bases. The CDR3 has 12 residues. The CDR3 sequence: CASSPGGTGYTF. CDR3 bases: TGTGCCAGCAGCCCAGGTGGGACCGGCTACACCTTC.

This clone was seen a few times. J is TRBJ2-7 and V is TRBV5-1, with 7 bases identical to TRBD2. After removal of 0 bases from V and 2 bases from J, the junction contained 2 bases not matched to a gene. The CDR3 covers 14 residues. Germline values: CDR1 SGHRS, CDR2 YFSETQ. The CDR3 nucleotides are TGCGCCAGCAGCTTGGAGCTAGCGGCCTACGAGCAGTACTTC. Its translation: CASSLELAAYEQYF.

The V and J genes are TRBV7-3 and TRBJ2-1; D may match TRBD1 or TRBD2 (5 bases each). Germline V lookup: CDR1 SGHTA, CDR2 FQGTGA. V was trimmed by 5 bases and J by 4 bases, leaving 12 bases between them. CDR3 length equals 14 residues. In DNA, the CDR3 is TGTGCCAGCAGCCCGGGGACCATATACAATGAGCAGTTCTTC. Residues: CASSPGTIYNEQFF.

This sequence joins TRBV19 and TRBJ1-2; D remains ambiguous. Trimming left V 3 bases short and J 0 bases short, with 11 bases between. The CDR3 contains 15 residues. CDR1 and CDR2 (germline): LNHDA, SQIVND (reference sequence). CDR3 nucleotide sequence: TGTGCCAGTAGTATGGTTCCCAGTACTAACTATGGCTACACCTTC. Protein: CASSMVPSTNYGYTF.

This clone was found a few times. The CDR3 is CAWTQTGQNGYTF. The DNA for the CDR3 is TGTGCCTGGACTCAGACAGGGCAGAATGGCTACACCTTC. The chain couples TRBV30 to TRBJ1-2, with 7 bases that match TRBD1. Germline loops: CDR1 GTSNPN, CDR2 SVGIG (reference sequence). J gave up 6 bases and V 4 bases, and 8 bases lay outside the gene matches. CDR3 length: 13 amino acids.

The chain recombines TRBV4-1 with TRBJ2-7; D tentatively fits TRBD1 or TRBD2 (5 bases each). This CDR3 is built from 15 residues. Deletions cut 4 bases from V and 4 bases from J, with 17 bases between. Germline V lookup: CDR1 MGHRA, CDR2 YSYEKL. For the CDR3, the DNA is TGCGCCAGCAGCCCCCGTGGCGGAGAGGGGTACGAGCAGTACTTC. Translating it yields CASSPRGGEGYEQYF.

This clone was recorded a few times. The V and J genes are TRBV29-1 and TRBJ1-1; D unresolved. CDR3 length: 12 residues. The V end was cut by 5 bases, the J end by 1 base, with 8 bases between. Germline V gene lookup returns CDR1 SQVTM and CDR2 ANQGSEA. The DNA of the CDR3 is TGCAGCGTTTACCCAGCGAACACTGAAGCTTTCTTT. This codes for CSVYPANTEAFF.

V is TRBV6-5 and J is TRBJ2-1; 11 positions match TRBD2. J was trimmed by 14 bases and V by 4 bases; bases with no gene match: 4. The germline gives CDR1 MNHEY, CDR2 SVGAGI. The CDR3 has 12 amino acids. CDR3 nucleotide sequence: TGTGCCAGCAGTTCAACTAGCGGGGGAGAGTTCTTC. It codes for CASSSTSGGEFF.

The chain couples TRBV2 to TRBJ1-1; 8 positions match TRBD1. The CDR3 is 12 amino acids. Trimming removed 7 bases from V and 6 bases from J; junction bases left unmatched: 4. CDR1 is SNHLY and CDR2 is FYNNEI in the germline V gene. CDR3 coding DNA: TGTGCCAGCACCGGACAGGGTTCTGAAGCTTTCTTT. Its translation is CASTGQGSEAFF.

A few counts support this clone. The V gene is TRBV7-2, the J gene TRBJ1-4, with 9 bases fitting TRBD1. The V gene's germline CDR1 is SGHTA and CDR2 FQGNSA. V shed 5 bases and J 9 bases; nucleotides not matched to a gene: 10. The CDR3 consists of 15 residues. The CDR3 spells CASSPGQGWMKKLFF. The CDR3 DNA sequence: TGTGCCAGCAGCCCGGGACAGGGCTGGATGAAAAAACTGTTTTTT. The variable domain in full, completed from reference TRBV7-2 and TRBJ1-4, reads GAGVSQSPSNKVTEKGKDVELRCDPISGHTALYWYRQSLGQGLEFLIYFQGNSAPDKSGLPSDRFSAERTGGSVSTLTIQRTQQEDSAVYLCASSPGQGWMKKLFFGSGTQLSVL.

V gene TRBV9 combines with J gene TRBJ2-3; 12 bases fit TRBD2. Per germline, CDR1 SGDLS and CDR2 YYNGEE. The V and J ends lost 0 bases and 4 bases, in that order; junction bases with no gene match: 6. The CDR3 contains 17 residues. The CDR3 coding sequence is TGTGCCAGCAGCGTAGTGCGGACTAGCGGGACCCCAGATACGCAGTATTTT. Amino acid sequence: CASSVVRTSGTPDTQYF.

The rearrangement joins TRBV4-2 to TRBJ2-1; 8 bases map to TRBD1. This CDR3 is 16 amino acids long. Germline CDR1 and CDR2: LGHNA and YNFKEQ. V was clipped by 0 bases and J by 9 bases; unmatched bases: 10. The CDR3 is CASSQDRQGALGEQFF. The CDR3 DNA reads TGTGCCAGCAGCCAAGACAGGCAGGGGGCCCTGGGTGAGCAGTTCTTC.

This chain joins TRBV30 and TRBJ2-1, with D unclear. The germline V and J ends were trimmed by 6 bases and 3 bases, with 6 bases remaining between them. The CDR3 runs 11 residues. Germline values: CDR1 GTSNPN, CDR2 SVGIG (reference sequence). CDR3 in DNA: TGTGCCTGTAGGGTCTACAATGAGCAGTTCTTC. The encoded protein is CACRVYNEQFF.

This chain uses TRBV25-1 with TRBJ2-7; D is undetermined. The CDR3 length is 13 residues. V lost 7 bases, J lost 3 bases, and 13 bases lay in between. CDR1 and CDR2 (germline): MGHDK, SYGVNS. The DNA for the CDR3 is TGTGCCAGCACCAAAGGGCTCAACTACGAGCAGTACTTC. Translated: CASTKGLNYEQYF.

This clone was seen a handful of times. The gene calls are TRBV6-7 and TRBJ2-4; 9 nucleotides agree with TRBD1. TRBV6-7 is identified as an open reading frame with a role that is uncertain. V shed 7 bases, J shed 4 bases, and the junction held 8 bases outside the gene matches. This CDR3 region has 15 residues. The CDR3 reads CASTPGQGLKNIQYF. Written as DNA, the CDR3 is TGTGCCAGCACCCCGGGACAGGGACTTAAAAACATTCAGTACTTC.

The chain employs TRBV20-1 and TRBJ1-1; D not certain. Germline CDR1 is DFQATT and CDR2 is SNEGSKA (reference sequence). V was shortened by 2 bases and J by 7 bases, with 5 bases between the two germline ends. This CDR3 spans 10 amino acids. This CDR3 reads CSARLIEAFF. The CDR3 DNA follows: TGCAGTGCTAGATTAATTGAAGCTTTCTTT.

The table lists this clone with a few counts. Here the CDR3 reads CASRRVGQPQETQYF. DNA for the CDR3: TGTGCCAGCCGAAGGGTGGGGCAGCCTCAAGAGACCCAGTACTTC. This chain links TRBV7-2 with TRBJ2-5; TRBD1 is a possible D gene (5 bases). Germline CDR1 is SGHTA and CDR2 is FQGNSA. With 8 bases removed from V and 2 bases from J, the gap between germline ends came to 18 bases. The CDR3 totals 15 residues.

The chain carries TRBV7-9 and TRBJ2-7; D remains ambiguous. CDR1 SEHNR and CDR2 FQNEAQ come from the germline V gene (reference sequence). V was cut by 1 base and J by 4 bases, with 8 bases left in between. The CDR3 spans 13 residues. The DNA of the CDR3 is TGTGCCAGCAGCTTAGAAGTTCAGTACGAGCAGTACTTC. Protein product: CASSLEVQYEQYF.

The V and J genes are TRBV13 and TRBJ1-2; possible D gene TRBD1, 6 bases. The CDR3 consists of 15 residues. Between the trimmed V and J ends, which lost 5 bases and 3 bases, there was a span of 16 bases. Germline CDR1 PRHDT, CDR2 FYEKMQ (reference sequence). The CDR3, as DNA: TGTGCCAGCAGCCTAACGAACAGGGAGGACTATGGCTACACCTTC. This encodes CASSLTNREDYGYTF.

This clone was found a few times. CDR3 sequence reads: CASSYSTGGGYEQYF. In DNA form, the CDR3 reads TGTGCCAGCAGTTACTCGACAGGGGGAGGCTACGAGCAGTACTTC. This sequence joins TRBV6-5 and TRBJ2-7; the match to TRBD1 covers 9 bases. V gave up 0 bases and J gave up 3 bases; unmatched junction bases: 3. Germline V lookup: CDR1 MNHEY, CDR2 SVGAGI. The CDR3 length is 15 residues.

This chain joins TRBV5-1 and TRBJ2-7, with 10 bases that match TRBD2. In germline, CDR1 is SGHRS, CDR2 YFSETQ. V gave up 0 bases and J gave up 5 bases; unmatched junction bases: 5. The CDR3 is 15 amino acids. The CDR3 spells CASSLASGSFDEQYF. CDR3 sequence (DNA): TGCGCCAGCAGCTTGGCTAGCGGGAGTTTCGACGAGCAGTACTTC.

This chain joins TRBV12-5 and TRBJ2-3, with D unresolved. The germline gives CDR1 LGHNT, CDR2 FRNRAP. The CDR3 spans 13 residues. Trimming shortened V by 3 bases and J by 10 bases, and 14 bases separated the two germline ends. Written as DNA, the CDR3 is TGTGCTAGTGGTTTTGATGCCTCCGACCCGCAGTATTTT. It is translated as CASGFDASDPQYF.

The J gene is TRBJ2-3, the V gene TRBV4-3, with 7 bases that match TRBD2. This CDR3 comprises 17 residues. V dropped 4 bases and J dropped 3; count of bases not matched to a gene: 13. The germline CDR1 and CDR2 sequences are LGHNA and YSLEER. CDR3 sequence (DNA): TGCGCCAGCAGCCTAAGGTCTAGCGGCAGCGGGACAGATACGCAGTATTTT. Its protein is CASSLRSSGSGTDTQYF.

This clone was detected a few times. The chain combines TRBV29-1 with TRBJ2-2; D perhaps matches TRBD2 (5 bases). Per the germline V gene, CDR1 is SQVTM and CDR2 is ANQGSEA. This CDR3 comprises 14 residues. V dropped 7 bases and J dropped 0 bases, with 12 bases sitting between them. This CDR3 reads CSAGISANTGELFF. The CDR3 DNA reads as TGCAGCGCCGGAATTAGCGCGAACACCGGGGAGCTGTTTTTT.

This chain connects TRBV9 to TRBJ2-3; D might be TRBD1 or TRBD2, each matching 5 bases. Germline V gives CDR1 SGDLS, CDR2 YYNGEE. Trimming took 0 bases from V and 2 from J, leaving 7 bases between them. This CDR3 has 14 amino acids. This CDR3 is CASSVVGTTDTQYF. DNA of the CDR3: TGTGCCAGCAGCGTAGTGGGGACCACAGATACGCAGTATTTT.